This TCR beta chain stems from a study of brain T cells in children with intractable seizures. This sample's time point: blood from clinic visit 5 months post-surgery; TSC patient then seizure free. Measured with immunoSEQ multiplex PCR; TCRdb has only the in-frame clones, and not every one. The sample contains a few hundred thousand clones, over 90% of which appear only once. The sequences come from peripheral blood, collected about 5 months after surgery. The clonotype comes from a boy under two years old with tuberous sclerosis and intractable seizures.

The CDR3 spells CASSQGRLTSSYNEQFF. In DNA form, the CDR3 reads TGCGCCAGCAGCCAAGGGAGGCTGACTAGTTCCTACAATGAGCAGTTCTTC. J is TRBJ2-1 and V is TRBV4-1; D perhaps matches TRBD2 (6 bases). The CDR3 loop spans 17 amino acids. Between the trimmed V and J ends, which lost 1 base and 1 base, there was a span of 14 bases. From germline, CDR1 is MGHRA and CDR2 YSYEKL.